Following are 18 T cell receptor beta chains from one sample sequenced in a study of immune heterogeneity within non-small cell lung tumors. Bulk tumor genomic DNA, roughly 540 ng per sample, was the template. Taken during surgery, several biopsies per primary tumor were spaced as far apart as possible within the tumor mass. Curative surgery was undertaken by patients, who had untreated, newly diagnosed non-small cell lung cancer. The TCR beta CDR3 region underwent multiplex PCR amplification with 32 V and 13 J primers. TCRdb used MiXCR to reprocess the multiplex PCR reads, holding one entry per CDR3 protein. The sample shows about 2,000 distinct CDR3 sequences, roughly a fifth of them seen only once. Specimen: lung tumor tissue. These receptors originate from a woman between 50 and 59 years old with non-small cell lung cancer.

This clonotype was detected a few times. This sequence joins TRBV29-1 and TRBJ2-3, with 7 nucleotides matching TRBD2. Germline V gives CDR1 SQVTM, CDR2 ANQGSEA. The CDR3 is made up of 15 amino acids. The V segment lost 7 bases and the J segment 1 base; nucleotides outside the gene matches: 11. The CDR3, as DNA: TGCAGCGCTGGAACCAGGGAGGGCGGCACAGATACGCAGTATTTT. The encoded protein is CSAGTREGGTDTQYF.

This clonotype is termed medium-sized. The chain has TRBV19 and TRBJ2-3; D may be TRBD2 (5 bases). The germline V gene has CDR1 LNHDA and CDR2 SQIVND (reference sequence). V was clipped by 1 base and J by 0 bases, with 8 bases between them. There are 15 residues in the CDR3. CDR3 nucleotides: TGTGCCAGTAGTATAGGACTACCCAGCACAGATACGCAGTATTTT. Its protein product is CASSIGLPSTDTQYF.

This clonotype is medium-sized in the sample. The chain employs TRBV20-1 and TRBJ2-3; D gene unclear. The CDR3 extends over 15 amino acids. Germline lookup yields CDR1 DFQATT and CDR2 SNEGSKA (reference sequence). Between the trimmed V and J ends, which lost 5 bases and 0 bases, there was a span of 15 bases. The CDR3 coding sequence is TGCAGTGCTCAGAGAAATAGCCGGAGCACAGATACGCAGTATTTT. It specifies CSAQRNSRSTDTQYF.

This clonotype has just a few counts. The rearrangement joins TRBV29-1 to TRBJ2-3; 7 positions match TRBD1. Germline lookup yields CDR1 SQVTM and CDR2 ANQGSEA. V lost 1 base to trimming and J lost 11 bases; unmatched junction nucleotides: 12. This CDR3 has 14 residues. The CDR3 reads CSVEGQGVGGVQYF. Here the CDR3 DNA reads TGCAGCGTTGAAGGTCAGGGGGTTGGTGGTGTGCAGTATTTT.

This clonotype counts as large. The genes are TRBV15 and TRBJ1-1; 12 bases line up with TRBD1. V was clipped by 0 bases and J by 10 bases; unmatched bases: 9. The germline CDR1 and CDR2 sequences are LNHNV and YYDKDF (reference sequence). The CDR3 consists of 16 residues. CDR3 DNA: TGTGCCACCAGCAGAGATGAGTGGGACAGGGGGCAATTAGCTTTCTTT. This translates into CATSRDEWDRGQLAFF.

In its sample, this clonotype is large. This chain links TRBV2 with TRBJ1-1; D uncertain. Trimming removed 6 bases from V and 7 bases from J, with 9 bases in between. There are 11 residues in the CDR3. CDR1 is SNHLY and CDR2 is FYNNEI in the germline V gene. The DNA of the CDR3 is TGTGCCAGCAGCCAATCGGATGAAGCTTTCTTT. It is translated as CASSQSDEAFF.

By share, this clonotype counts as medium-sized. V and J are TRBV7-2 and TRBJ2-2; D ambiguous. The V gene lost 1 base and the J gene lost 0 bases, with 9 bases spanning the gap. The CDR3 extends over 16 amino acids. Germline CDR1 SGHTA, CDR2 FQGNSA. DNA for the CDR3: TGTGCCAGCAGCTTAGGTGGGAACGCGAACACCGGGGAGCTGTTTTTT. Translating it yields CASSLGGNANTGELFF.

The chain carries TRBV14 and TRBJ1-2; D unresolved. This CDR3 is built from 13 residues. In germline, CDR1 is SGHDN, CDR2 FVKESK. V lost 4 bases and J lost 4, with 10 bases in between. The CDR3 spells CASSPESRYGYTF. DNA for the CDR3: TGTGCCAGCAGCCCTGAAAGTCGCTATGGCTACACCTTC.

With respect to this clonotype: This could be a read error, since a much larger clone is one nucleotide away. This rearrangement joins TRBV11-2 to TRBJ2-1, with no clear D. This CDR3 is 13 amino acids long. Germline CDR1 SGHAT, CDR2 FQNNGV. Here the CDR3 reads CARSLVLKNEQFF. The CDR3 region has the DNA TGTGCCAGAAGCTTAGTTTTAAAAAATGAGCAGTTCTTC.

By its share, this clonotype is medium-sized (0.01 to 0.1%). In DNA form, the CDR3 reads TGTGCCACCACCGGGACTAGCGGGAGTAATATCAACGAGCAGTACTTC. It yields the protein CATTGTSGSNINEQYF. This chain joins TRBV28 and TRBJ2-7; 14 nucleotides line up with TRBD2. V lost 10 bases to trimming and J lost 5 bases; unmatched junction nucleotides: 13. The CDR3 length is 16 residues. Germline-derived CDR1 and CDR2 are MDHEN and SYDVKM.

The chain combines TRBV7-6 with TRBJ2-1, with D tentatively TRBD1 (6 bases). Per the germline V gene, CDR1 is SGHVS and CDR2 is FNYEAQ. The CDR3 contains 15 residues. V was pared by 1 base and J by 3 bases, with 10 bases between. In DNA form, the CDR3 reads TGTGCCAGCAGCTTAGAACCGGGACACTACAATGAGCAGTTCTTC. This codes for CASSLEPGHYNEQFF.

This clonotype is labeled medium-sized. This sequence joins TRBV14 and TRBJ1-2; D call uncertain. Germline lookup yields CDR1 SGHDN and CDR2 FVKESK. V shed 4 bases and J shed 4 bases, with 10 bases lying between them. The CDR3 has 13 residues. This CDR3 reads CASSPQSRYGYTF. CDR3 DNA: TGTGCCAGCAGCCCTCAAAGTCGCTATGGCTACACCTTC.

This clonotype is classed as large (0.1 to 1%). The CDR3 bases are TGCAGTGGAGAGCGGGGATTCAATGAGCAGTTCTTC. Amino acids: CSGERGFNEQFF. This sequence joins TRBV20-1 and TRBJ2-1, with TRBD2 identical over 7 bases. V trimming: 7 bases; J trimming: 6 bases; junction bases outside the gene matches: 6. CDR1 and CDR2 (germline): DFQATT, SNEGSKA (reference sequence). The CDR3 loop spans 12 amino acids.

This clonotype is medium-sized (0.01 to 0.1%). The V and J genes are TRBV28 and TRBJ2-2, with 10 bases that match TRBD2. The CDR3 covers 17 residues. The V segment lost 5 bases and the J segment 3 bases; nucleotides outside the gene matches: 9. The germline CDR1 and CDR2 sequences are MDHEN and SYDVKM. The CDR3 reads CASSPPLSGRYTGELFF. In nucleotides, the CDR3 is TGTGCCAGCAGTCCCCCCCTTAGCGGGAGGTACACCGGGGAGCTGTTTTTT.

The CDR3 loop is CASKTSGVYNEQFF. In DNA form, the CDR3 reads TGCGCCAGCAAGACTAGCGGGGTTTACAATGAGCAGTTCTTC. This chain connects TRBV10-2 to TRBJ2-1; 11 nucleotides agree with TRBD2. Trimming took 7 bases from V and 4 from J; bases not matched to a gene: 3. The CDR3 spans 14 residues. The germline CDR1 and CDR2 sequences are WSHSY and SAAADI.

This clonotype is labeled as medium-sized (0.01 to 0.1%). The chain combines TRBV12-3 or TRBV12-4 with TRBJ2-3; 8 bases are shared with TRBD1. V trimming: 1 base; J trimming: 6 bases; junction bases outside the gene matches: 6. The CDR3 length is 15 residues. CDR3 coding DNA: TGTGCCAGCAGTTTAGGTCCAGGGGGCTGGGATACGCAGTATTTT. It encodes CASSLGPGGWDTQYF.

This clonotype is large. The chain combines TRBV2 with TRBJ2-7, with D perhaps given as TRBD1 or TRBD2 (5 bases each). CDR3 size: 16 residues. The germline V gene has CDR1 SNHLY and CDR2 FYNNEI. V was shortened by 6 bases and J by 0 bases, with 18 bases between the two germline ends. CDR3 protein: CASRGEGSLRSYEQYF. In DNA, the CDR3 is TGTGCCAGCAGGGGGGAAGGGTCCTTACGCTCCTACGAGCAGTACTTC.

In its sample, this clonotype ranks as medium-sized. This chain joins TRBV28 and TRBJ2-2; possible D gene TRBD2, 6 bases. Trimming took 3 bases from V and 2 from J, leaving 13 bases between them. CDR3 length: 16 amino acids. The germline V gene has CDR1 MDHEN and CDR2 SYDVKM. CDR3 sequence (DNA): TGTGCCAGCAGTTTCGTTTGGGGACTTAACACCGGGGAGCTGTTTTTT. Translating gives CASSFVWGLNTGELFF.